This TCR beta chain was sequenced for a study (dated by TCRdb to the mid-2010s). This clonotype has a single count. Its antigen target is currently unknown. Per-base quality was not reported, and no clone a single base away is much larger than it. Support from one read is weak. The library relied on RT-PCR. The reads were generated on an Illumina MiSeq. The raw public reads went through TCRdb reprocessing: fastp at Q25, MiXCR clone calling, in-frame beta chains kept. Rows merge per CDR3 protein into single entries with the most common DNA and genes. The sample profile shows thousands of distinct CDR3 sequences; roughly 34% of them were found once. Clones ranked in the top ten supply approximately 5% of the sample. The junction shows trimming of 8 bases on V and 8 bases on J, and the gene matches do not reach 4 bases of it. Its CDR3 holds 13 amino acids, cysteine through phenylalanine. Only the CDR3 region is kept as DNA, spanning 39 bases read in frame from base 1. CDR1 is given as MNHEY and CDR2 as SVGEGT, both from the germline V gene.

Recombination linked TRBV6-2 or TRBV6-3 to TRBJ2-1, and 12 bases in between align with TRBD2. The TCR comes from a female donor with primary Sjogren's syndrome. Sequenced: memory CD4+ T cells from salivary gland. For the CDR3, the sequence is CASGLAGIHEQFF. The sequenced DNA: TGTGCCAGCGGACTAGCGGGAATCCATGAGCAGTTCTTC.